This T cell receptor (beta chain) was found in a study of blood T cell repertoires in COVID-19. Profiling relied on immunoSEQ multiplex PCR, and the TCRdb table lists in-frame clones only, not all of them. The repertoire holds about 350,000 clones, with less than 90% as singletons. This CDR3 region has 14 residues. The germline CDR1 and CDR2 sequences are LNHDA and SQIVND (reference sequence). V was pared by 5 bases and J by 5 bases, with 8 bases of the junction left unmatched. The clonotype comes from a woman aged 55-75 years with COVID-19, enrolled during active disease. The sequencing sample was made of peripheral blood. The chain has TRBV19 and TRBJ2-7; 8 nucleotides agree with TRBD1. CDR3 region: CASSLRTGPNEQYF. Written as DNA, the CDR3 is TGTGCCAGTAGTCTCCGGACAGGGCCAAACGAGCAGTACTTC.